The 4 T cell receptor beta chains given below trace back to one sample, sequenced in a study of beta chain features in type 1 diabetes. General study points: When Type 1 diabetes patients were examined, their TCRB CDR3s proved moderately but significantly shorter in all four CD4+ subsets.

Expressed TCRB transcripts were sequenced because the entire RNA isolate underwent reverse transcription. Clones were sequenced by immunoSEQ multiplex PCR, and TCRdb holds only the in-frame ones, with some missing. The table shows under 400,000 clones, with 10% to 15% occurring only once. For these TCRs, the target antigens are not known. The sample comprised naive CD4+ T cells from blood. These receptors were collected from a woman aged 18-29 years with type 1 diabetes.

This clone was seen a handful of times. The chain uses TRBV19 and TRBJ2-6; TRBD1 is a possible D gene (5 bases). Trimming took off 4 bases at V and 1 base at J, with 17 bases between the two ends. CDR3 size: 18 residues. Germline V gives CDR1 LNHDA, CDR2 SQIVND (reference sequence). The DNA for the CDR3 is TGTGCCAGTAGTAAAGGGGCCGCGCTATATTCTGGGGCCAACGTCCTGACTTTC. Its protein is CASSKGAALYSGANVLTF.

This clone was seen more than once but under ten times. An end of the junction differs from the germline gene, which may be a read error. The rearrangement joins TRBV6-1 to TRBJ2-5; D gene ambiguous. Germline CDR1 is MNHNS and CDR2 is SASEGT. The CDR3 has 10 residues. The CDR3 here is CASSEETQYF. The DNA for the CDR3 is TGTGCCAGCAGCGAAGAGACCCAGTACTTC.

This clone has a handful of counts. The rearrangement uses TRBV25-1 and TRBJ1-4, with TRBD1 matching 7 bases. Trimming cost V 1 base and J 8 bases; bases outside gene matches: 7. This CDR3 comprises 15 residues. Germline loops: CDR1 MGHDK, CDR2 SYGVNS. CDR3: CASSESRTGGEKLFF. CDR3 sequence (DNA): TGTGCCAGCAGTGAATCTCGGACAGGTGGGGAAAAACTGTTTTTT.

The chain has TRBV7-2 and TRBJ2-1; D is unclear. Germline assignment: CDR1 SGHTA and CDR2 FQGNSA. The germline V and J ends were trimmed by 7 bases and 3 bases, with 13 bases remaining between them. The CDR3 sequence is 14 residues long. The CDR3 loop is CASTSRLIYNEQFF. CDR3 DNA sequence: TGTGCCAGCACCTCCCGGTTAATCTACAATGAGCAGTTCTTC.